The T cell receptor (beta chain) described here comes from a study of blood T cell repertoires in COVID-19 (dated by TCRdb to the early 2020s). Turning to the overall study: The collaborator samples originated in the United States, Italy and Spain and spanned the acute and convalescent phases of COVID-19. The sample metadata nearly always contained a de-identified subject ID, COVID-19 status, age in years and sex. Where available, HLA class I and class II types were taken from metadata supplied by the sample provider and were not determined by assay-based typing. Subjects who had been exposed to COVID-19, were actively infected with it, or had recovered from it provided the deeply sampled blood TCRbeta repertoires that made up the dataset. The repertoires were made available in a free public database intended to serve as a resource for research on the immune response to SARS-CoV-2. The prospective study material was composed of cDNA or gDNA derived from T cells, B-cell-depleted T cells, or PBMCs. Samples came from the ongoing ImmuneRACE study (first 160 participants) plus 1,254 subjects from 6 global collaborators. Broad study findings and their caveats: The amount of clinical and demographic metadata varied by source and participant and was provided uncurated.

There are a few counts of this clone. Its antigen has not been determined. There are no base qualities to consult, and no much larger clone falls within one base. Collaborating institutions collected whole blood in K2EDTA tubes following their own protocols. For TCRbeta analysis, collaborators shipped samples in one of three forms: frozen whole blood, isolated PBMCs, or DNA extracted from either of those sample types. TCRbeta CDR3 regions were amplified from genomic DNA by means of the immunoSEQ Assay, a bias-controlled multiplex PCR. Regarding the original processing steps: The number of nucleated cells in each sample was estimated from the amplification of reference gene primers within the assay. Sequence reads were collapsed and filtered to measure the absolute abundance of every unique TCRbeta CDR3 rearrangement. For each sample, productive Simpson clonality was calculated by taking the square root of Simpson's diversity index across productive rearrangements. This immuneACCESS table, as held by TCRdb, lists in-frame sequences with V and J called but not all clones. Of the missing ones, under half trace to an unresolved V gene in checked studies; the others have no known cause. The V and J calls and clone size come from that table; D and trimming were worked out from the DNA. This sample has more than 95,000 clones in its table, and around 86% of those were observed once. Of the sample, 12% is held by the ten largest clones.

The receptor was isolated from a man in his 60s with acute or convalescent COVID-19. The sample taken for sequencing was peripheral blood.

The nucleotide sequence reads TGCGCCAGCAGCTCTGGGGGGCAAGCGGGGCAAGAGACCCAGTACTTC. Its coded protein is CASSSGGQAGQETQYF. Here the chain combines TRBV5-1 and TRBJ2-5; tentative D gene TRBD2, with 7 bases matching. CDR1 and CDR2 (SGHRS, YFSETQ) derive from the germline V gene. V was cut back by 3 bases and J by 2 bases, leaving a gap of 17 bases between them. The CDR3 has 16 amino acids, counting the end cysteine and phenylalanine. Left in the record is the CDR3 DNA by itself, 48 bases read in frame from the first base. The CDR3, completed at both ends by the reference TRBV5-1 and TRBJ2-5 genes, gives the full variable domain KAGVTQTPRYLIKTRGQQVTLSCSPISGHRSVSWYQQTPGQGLQFLFEYFSETQRNKGNFPGRFSGRQFSNSRSEMNVSTLELGDSALYLCASSSGGQAGQETQYFGPGTRLLVL.